Listed below are T cell receptor beta chains from one sample, sequenced in a study of blood T cell repertoires in COVID-19. TCRdb's table, derived via immunoSEQ multiplex PCR, lists solely in-frame clones and lacks some. The repertoire consists of about 48,000 clones, with 80% to 90% occurring once and the leading ten covering 2.5% to 3.5%. Material: peripheral blood. Receptors originate from an elderly woman with acute or convalescent COVID-19. The CDR3 runs from the conserved cysteine through the conserved F or W. D genes are given only for firm matches. Rows give clone size only sometimes, using once, few, many, or a class for an expanded clone.

>-|TRBJ2-3|TRBD2|TRBV7-6
CASSQGVAGEDTQYF
TGTGCCAGCAGCCAGGGGGTAGCGGGGGAGGATACGCAGTATTTT
>-|TRBJ2-7|TRBD1|TRBV9
CASSPRTGVGEQYF
TGTGCCAGCAGCCCCCGGACAGGGGTAGGCGAGCAGTACTTC
>-|TRBJ2-1|TRBD2|TRBV7-9
CASSGAGGPVHEQFF
TGTGCCAGCAGCGGAGCGGGGGGGCCTGTTCATGAGCAGTTCTTC
>-|TRBJ2-7|-|TRBV4-2
CASSSKGPTSDEQYF
TGTGCCAGCAGCTCTAAGGGGCCGACTTCTGACGAGCAGTACTTC
>-|TRBJ1-2|-|TRBV30
CAWRAGTVYGYTF
TGTGCCTGGAGAGCCGGGACTGTCTATGGCTACACCTTC
>-|TRBJ1-5|-|TRBV10-3
CATWGDNQPQHF
TGTGCCACGTGGGGGGACAATCAGCCCCAGCATTTT
>-|TRBJ1-1|-|TRBV15
CATSGGWGEAFF
TGTGCCACCAGCGGGGGGTGGGGGGAGGCTTTCTTT
>-|TRBJ1-3|TRBD1|TRBV11-2
CASRSEGANSGNTIYF
TGTGCCAGCAGATCCGAGGGGGCTAACTCTGGAAACACCATATATTTT
>-|TRBJ2-1|-|TRBV30
CAWGADYNEQFF
TGTGCCTGGGGGGCAGATTACAATGAGCAGTTCTTC
>-|TRBJ1-5|-|TRBV6-4
CASRPDSSSNQPQHF
TGTGCCAGCAGACCGGACAGTTCTAGCAATCAGCCCCAGCATTTT
>-|TRBJ1-3|TRBD1|TRBV7-2
CASSQRGQGAGENTIYF
TGTGCCAGCAGCCAAAGGGGACAGGGGGCCGGAGAAAACACCATATATTTT
>-|TRBJ1-3|TRBD1|TRBV30
CAWSVEWGQFARTIYF
TGTGCCTGGAGTGTAGAGTGGGGACAGTTCGCTCGCACCATATATTTT
>-|TRBJ2-7|TRBD2|TRBV10-2
CASSELGLAGGEQYF
TGCGCCAGCAGTGAACTCGGACTAGCGGGGGGCGAGCAGTACTTC
>-|TRBJ2-7|TRBD2|TRBV3-1/TRBV3-2
CASSGTRLSAEQYF
TGTGCCAGCAGTGGGACTAGGTTGTCAGCCGAGCAGTACTTC
>-|TRBJ2-5|TRBD1|TRBV5-1
CASSLGGQRETQYF
TGCGCCAGCAGCTTGGGGGGACAGCGGGAGACCCAGTACTTC
>-|TRBJ2-7|-|TRBV5-6
CASSLGRGPYEQYF
TGTGCCAGCAGCTTGGGTAGGGGCCCCTACGAGCAGTACTTC
>-|TRBJ1-1|-|TRBV7-5
CARTGTGGKDTEAFF
TGTGCCAGAACCGGGACAGGGGGCAAGGACACTGAAGCTTTCTTT
>-|TRBJ2-3|-|TRBV6-2/TRBV6-3
CASSNYGTQYF
TGTGCCAGCAGTAACTACGGTACGCAGTATTTT
>once|TRBJ1-2|-|TRBV7-3
CASSLNAGTFYGYTF
TGTGCCAGCAGCTTAAACGCAGGTACCTTCTATGGCTACACCTTC
>-|TRBJ2-3|-|TRBV5-6
CASSLGGQPTDTQYF
TGTGCCAGCAGCTTGGGAGGGCAACCCACAGATACGCAGTATTTT
>few|TRBJ1-6|TRBD1|TRBV6-5
CASSSRGRSPLHF
TGTGCCAGCAGCTCCAGGGGGCGATCACCCCTCCACTTT
>-|TRBJ1-1|-|TRBV19
CASSPRGVRDTEAFF
TGTGCCAGTAGTCCCCGAGGCGTCCGGGACACTGAAGCTTTCTTT
>-|TRBJ1-5|TRBD1|TRBV7-6
CASSLGDSNNQPQHF
TGTGCCAGCAGCTTGGGGGACAGTAACAATCAGCCCCAGCATTTT
>once|TRBJ1-2|-|TRBV3-1/TRBV3-2
CASSQDWEGGYTF
TGTGCCAGCAGCCAAGATTGGGAGGGAGGCTACACCTTC
>-|TRBJ2-1|-|TRBV4-2
CASSQDGANSYNEQFF
TGTGCCAGCAGCCAAGATGGGGCTAATAGCTACAATGAGCAGTTCTTC
>-|TRBJ1-1|TRBD1|TRBV6-6
CASSPPTGLSTEAFF
TGTGCCAGCAGCCCCCCGACAGGGTTGAGCACTGAAGCTTTCTTT
>-|TRBJ2-2|TRBD1|TRBV11-2
CASSLTGTGRRGELFF
TGTGCCAGCAGCCTCACAGGGACAGGTCGCCGCGGGGAGCTGTTTTTT
>-|TRBJ1-1|TRBD1|TRBV19
CASSTIRQGSWGVEAFF
TGTGCCAGTAGTACCATACGACAGGGATCATGGGGGGTTGAAGCTTTCTTT
>-|TRBJ2-7|-|TRBV30
CAWSVRGVNEQYF
TGTGCCTGGAGTGTAAGGGGTGTAAACGAGCAGTACTTC
>-|TRBJ2-1|TRBD1|TRBV20-1
CSASLWDRADNEQFF
TGCAGTGCTAGTTTGTGGGACAGGGCTGACAATGAGCAGTTCTTC
>-|TRBJ1-3|-|TRBV6-5
CASSYSTGFSGDTIYF
TGTGCCAGCAGTTACTCGACAGGTTTCTCTGGAGACACCATATATTTT
>-|TRBJ1-1|-|TRBV27
CASSWAGDNTEAFF
TGTGCCAGCAGTTGGGCGGGGGACAACACTGAAGCTTTCTTT
>-|TRBJ2-7|-|TRBV18
CASSRGTGYEQYF
TGTGCCAGCTCACGTGGGACTGGCTACGAGCAGTACTTC
>-|TRBJ2-1|-|TRBV25-1
CASSSYNEQFF
TGTGCCAGCAGTTCTTACAATGAGCAGTTCTTC
>-|TRBJ2-3|-|TRBV20-1
CSASGPGGSTDTQYF
TGCAGTGCTAGTGGGCCAGGAGGGAGCACAGATACGCAGTATTTT
>-|TRBJ2-5|-|TRBV5-5
CASSLEGAYKETQYF
TGTGCCAGCAGCTTGGAAGGGGCGTACAAAGAGACCCAGTACTTC